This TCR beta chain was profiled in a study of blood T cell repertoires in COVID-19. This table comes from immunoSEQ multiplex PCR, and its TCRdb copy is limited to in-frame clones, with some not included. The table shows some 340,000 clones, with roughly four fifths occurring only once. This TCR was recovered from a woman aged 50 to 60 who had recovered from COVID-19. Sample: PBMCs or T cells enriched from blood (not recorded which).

The CDR3 coding sequence is TGTGCCAGCTCTGGAGGGGCTGATGGCTACACCTTC. This translates into CASSGGADGYTF. This rearrangement joins TRBV6-6 to TRBJ1-2; weak D call: TRBD1 (5 bases). The V gene lost 8 bases and the J gene lost 6 bases, with 13 bases spanning the gap. CDR1 and CDR2 (germline): MNHNY, SVGAGI (reference sequence). The CDR3 has 12 amino acids.